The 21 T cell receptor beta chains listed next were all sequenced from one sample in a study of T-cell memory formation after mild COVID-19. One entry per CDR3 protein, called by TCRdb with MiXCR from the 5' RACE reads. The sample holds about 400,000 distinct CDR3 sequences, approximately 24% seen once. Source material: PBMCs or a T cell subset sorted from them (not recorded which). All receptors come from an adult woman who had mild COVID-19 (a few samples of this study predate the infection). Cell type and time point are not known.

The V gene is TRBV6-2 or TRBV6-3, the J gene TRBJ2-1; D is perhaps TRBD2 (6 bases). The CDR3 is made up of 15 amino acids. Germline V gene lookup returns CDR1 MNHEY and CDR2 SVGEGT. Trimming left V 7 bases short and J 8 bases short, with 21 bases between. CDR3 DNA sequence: TGTGCCAGCACCTGGGGTAGCCCCCCGGGGGATGAGCAGTTCTTC. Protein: CASTWGSPPGDEQFF.

The CDR3 loop is CSARALGQGSNQPQHF. CDR3 nucleotides: TGCAGTGCTAGAGCCCTCGGACAGGGAAGCAATCAGCCCCAGCATTTT. The chain employs TRBV20-1 and TRBJ1-5; 8 nucleotides line up with TRBD1. Per the germline V gene, CDR1 is DFQATT and CDR2 is SNEGSKA (reference sequence). The ends lost 1 base at V and 1 base at J; junction bases unmatched: 6. The CDR3 is made up of 16 amino acids.

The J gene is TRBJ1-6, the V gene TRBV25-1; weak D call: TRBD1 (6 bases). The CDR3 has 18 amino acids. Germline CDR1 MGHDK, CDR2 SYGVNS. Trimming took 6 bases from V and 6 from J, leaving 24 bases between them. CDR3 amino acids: CASRGGTYSEKPNSPLHF. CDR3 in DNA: TGTGCCAGCAGAGGGGGGACCTATAGCGAGAAACCTAATTCACCCCTCCACTTT.

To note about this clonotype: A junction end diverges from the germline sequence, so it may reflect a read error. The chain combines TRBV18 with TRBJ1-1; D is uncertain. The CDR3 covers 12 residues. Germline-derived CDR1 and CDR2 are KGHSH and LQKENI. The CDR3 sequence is CASQVMKTEAFF. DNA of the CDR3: TGTGCCAGCCAGGTTATGAAAACTGAAGCTTTCTTT.

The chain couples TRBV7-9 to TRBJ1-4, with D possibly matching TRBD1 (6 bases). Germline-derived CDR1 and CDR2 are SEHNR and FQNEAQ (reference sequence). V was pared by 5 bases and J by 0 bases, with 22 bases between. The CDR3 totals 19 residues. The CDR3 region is CASSPTSRQGYATNEKLFF. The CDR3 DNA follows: TGTGCCAGCAGCCCAACCTCACGTCAGGGGTACGCAACTAATGAAAAACTGTTTTTT.

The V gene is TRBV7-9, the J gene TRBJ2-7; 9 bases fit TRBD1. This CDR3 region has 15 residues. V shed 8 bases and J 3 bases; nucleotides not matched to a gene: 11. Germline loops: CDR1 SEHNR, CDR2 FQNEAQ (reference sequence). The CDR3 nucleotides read TGTGCCAGCGGGGACCCCGGGACAGGGCGCTACGAGCAGTACTTC. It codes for CASGDPGTGRYEQYF.

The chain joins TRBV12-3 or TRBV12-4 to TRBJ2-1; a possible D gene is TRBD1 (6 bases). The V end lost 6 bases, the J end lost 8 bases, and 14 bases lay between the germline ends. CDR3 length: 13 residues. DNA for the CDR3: TGTGCCAGCAGGTTGGACAGTTCTCATGAGCAGTTCTTC. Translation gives CASRLDSSHEQFF.

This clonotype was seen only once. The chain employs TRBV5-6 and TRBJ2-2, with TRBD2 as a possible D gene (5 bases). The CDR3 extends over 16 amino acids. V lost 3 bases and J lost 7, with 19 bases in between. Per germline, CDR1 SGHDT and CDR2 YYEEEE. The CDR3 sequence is CASSSYLERVGGELFF. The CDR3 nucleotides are TGTGCCAGCAGCTCCTACCTAGAGAGGGTTGGCGGGGAGCTGTTTTTT.

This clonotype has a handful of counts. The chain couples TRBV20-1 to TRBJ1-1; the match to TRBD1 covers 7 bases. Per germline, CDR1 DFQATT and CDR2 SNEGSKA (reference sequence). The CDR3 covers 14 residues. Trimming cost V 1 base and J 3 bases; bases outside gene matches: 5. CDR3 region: CSARGDSVYTEAFF. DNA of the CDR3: TGCAGTGCTAGAGGGGACAGCGTGTACACTGAAGCTTTCTTT.

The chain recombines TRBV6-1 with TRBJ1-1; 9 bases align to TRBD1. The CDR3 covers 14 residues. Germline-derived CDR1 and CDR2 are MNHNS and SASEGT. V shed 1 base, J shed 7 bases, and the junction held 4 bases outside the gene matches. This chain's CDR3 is CASSEDRTGDEAFF. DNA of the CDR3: TGTGCCAGCAGTGAAGACAGGACAGGGGATGAAGCTTTCTTT.

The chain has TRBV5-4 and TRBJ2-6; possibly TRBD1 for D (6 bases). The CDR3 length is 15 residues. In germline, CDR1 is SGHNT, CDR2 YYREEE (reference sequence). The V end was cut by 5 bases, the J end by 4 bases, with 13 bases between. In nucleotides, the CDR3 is TGTGCCAGCAGTGTCATGGGGGCCGGGGCCAACGTCCTGACTTTC. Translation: CASSVMGAGANVLTF.

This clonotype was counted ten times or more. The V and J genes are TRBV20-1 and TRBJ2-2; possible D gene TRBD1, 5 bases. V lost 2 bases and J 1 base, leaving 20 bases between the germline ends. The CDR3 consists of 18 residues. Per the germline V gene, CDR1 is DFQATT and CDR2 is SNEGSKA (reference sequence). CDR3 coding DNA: TGCAGTGCTAGATCAGGTGACAGCGATCCCCGGAACACCGGGGAGCTGTTTTTT. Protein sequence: CSARSGDSDPRNTGELFF.

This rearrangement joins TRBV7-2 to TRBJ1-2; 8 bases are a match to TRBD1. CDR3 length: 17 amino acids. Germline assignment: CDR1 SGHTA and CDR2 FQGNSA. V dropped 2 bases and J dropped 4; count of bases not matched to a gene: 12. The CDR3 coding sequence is TGTGCCAGCAGCTTAAGTACTTGGGACAGGACTCGCTATGGCTACACCTTC. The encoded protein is CASSLSTWDRTRYGYTF.

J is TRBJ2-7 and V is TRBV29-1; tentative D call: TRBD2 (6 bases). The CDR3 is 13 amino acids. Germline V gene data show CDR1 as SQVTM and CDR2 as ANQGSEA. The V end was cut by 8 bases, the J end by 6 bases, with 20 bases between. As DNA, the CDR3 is TGCAGCTCGGGGGTGGCGAGGGCTGGCGAGCAGTACTTC. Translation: CSSGVARAGEQYF.

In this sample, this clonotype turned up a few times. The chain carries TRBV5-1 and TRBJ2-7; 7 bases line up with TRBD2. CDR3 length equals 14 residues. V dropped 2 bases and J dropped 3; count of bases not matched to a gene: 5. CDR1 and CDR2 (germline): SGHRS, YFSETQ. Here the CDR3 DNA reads TGCGCCAGCAGCTTCTACGGGGGGAGCTACGAGCAGTACTTC. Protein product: CASSFYGGSYEQYF.

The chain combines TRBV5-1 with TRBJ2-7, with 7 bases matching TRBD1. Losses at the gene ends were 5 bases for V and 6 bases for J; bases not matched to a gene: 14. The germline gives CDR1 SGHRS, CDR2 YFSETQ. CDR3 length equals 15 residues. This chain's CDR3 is CASRVGRTGPSEQYF. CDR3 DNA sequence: TGCGCCAGCAGGGTGGGTAGGACAGGCCCTAGCGAGCAGTACTTC.

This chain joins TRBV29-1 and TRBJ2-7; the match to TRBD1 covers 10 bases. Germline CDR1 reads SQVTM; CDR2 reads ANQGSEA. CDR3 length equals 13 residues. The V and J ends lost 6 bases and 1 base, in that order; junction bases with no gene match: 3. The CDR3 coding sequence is TGCAGCGTGCTGGGACAGGGGTCCTACGAGCAGTACTTC. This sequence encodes CSVLGQGSYEQYF.

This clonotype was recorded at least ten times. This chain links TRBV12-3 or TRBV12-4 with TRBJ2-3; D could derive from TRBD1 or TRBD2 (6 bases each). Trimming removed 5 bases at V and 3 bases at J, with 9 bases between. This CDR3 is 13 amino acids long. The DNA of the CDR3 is TGTGCCAGCAGTACAGGGAGGACAGATACGCAGTATTTT. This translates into CASSTGRTDTQYF.

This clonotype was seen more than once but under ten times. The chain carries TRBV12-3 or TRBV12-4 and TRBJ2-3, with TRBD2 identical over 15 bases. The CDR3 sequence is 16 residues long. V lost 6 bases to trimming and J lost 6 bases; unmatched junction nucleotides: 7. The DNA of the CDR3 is TGTGCCAGCAGCAAGGGACTAGCGGGGGGAGGTGATACGCAGTATTTT. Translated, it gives CASSKGLAGGGDTQYF.

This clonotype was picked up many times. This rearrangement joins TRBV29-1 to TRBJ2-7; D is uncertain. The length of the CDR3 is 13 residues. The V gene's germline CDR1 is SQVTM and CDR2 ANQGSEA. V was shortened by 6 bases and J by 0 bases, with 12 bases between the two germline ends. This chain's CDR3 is CSVPALSSYEQYF. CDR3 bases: TGCAGCGTACCGGCGTTAAGCTCCTACGAGCAGTACTTC.

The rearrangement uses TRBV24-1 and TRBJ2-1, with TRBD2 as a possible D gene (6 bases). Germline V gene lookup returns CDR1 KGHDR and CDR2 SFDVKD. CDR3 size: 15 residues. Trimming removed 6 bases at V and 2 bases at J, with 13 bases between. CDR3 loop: CATSPGQRAYNEQFF. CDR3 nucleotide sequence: TGTGCCACCAGTCCCGGCCAGCGGGCCTACAATGAGCAGTTCTTC.